These 30 T cell receptor beta chains share one sample of origin, sequenced in a study of CD8 T cells in Susac syndrome. Random-hexamer reverse transcription was applied to roughly 0.45 to 1 ug RNA. MiXCR, applied by TCRdb to the immunoSEQ multiplex PCR reads, yields one record per CDR3 protein. The sample consists of approximately 170,000 distinct CDR3 sequences, about 91% of them appearing once. Material: CD4+ T cells from PBMCs. The receptors were sampled from a human donor in good health.

V usage is TRBV7-2 and J usage is TRBJ2-7, with unresolved D. Trimming cost V 0 bases and J 5 bases, with 14 bases left between them. The CDR3 consists of 15 residues. The germline gives CDR1 SGHTA, CDR2 FQGNSA. The CDR3, as DNA: TGTGCCAGCAGCTTAGCTGGCCGAGGCTGGAACGAGCAGTACTTC. It specifies CASSLAGRGWNEQYF. Drawing the rest from reference TRBV7-2 and TRBJ2-7, the complete variable domain is GAGVSQSPSNKVTEKGKDVELRCDPISGHTALYWYRQSLGQGLEFLIYFQGNSAPDKSGLPSDRFSAERTGGSVSTLTIQRTQQEDSAVYLCASSLAGRGWNEQYFGPGTRLTVT.

The gene calls are TRBV30 and TRBJ2-3; no firm D call. V was trimmed by 4 bases and J by 5 bases, leaving 10 bases between them. The germline gives CDR1 GTSNPN, CDR2 SVGIG (reference sequence). This CDR3 is built from 12 residues. CDR3 region: CAWTPGGDTQYF. CDR3 sequence (DNA): TGTGCCTGGACTCCCGGCGGAGATACGCAGTATTTT.

The rearrangement uses TRBV3-1 and TRBJ2-7; D is unclear. CDR1 is LGHDT and CDR2 is YNNKEL in the germline V gene (reference sequence). CDR3 length: 14 residues. Trimming took off 3 bases at V and 0 bases at J, with 9 bases between the two ends. The CDR3 loop reads CASSQGSSSYEQYF. Written as DNA, the CDR3 is TGTGCCAGCAGCCAGGGGTCGAGCTCCTACGAGCAGTACTTC.

The rearrangement joins TRBV4-3 to TRBJ2-3; D ambiguous. In germline, CDR1 is LGHNA, CDR2 YSLEER. The CDR3 is 15 residues long. V shed 4 bases and J shed 4 bases, with 15 bases lying between them. The CDR3 DNA sequence: TGCGCCAGCAGCCCCAATGGGGTAGCAGCAGATACGCAGTATTTT. It translates to CASSPNGVAADTQYF.

The chain is built from TRBV3-1 and TRBJ1-3, with D uncertain. CDR1 and CDR2 (germline): LGHDT, YNNKEL (reference sequence). There are 15 residues in the CDR3. V was trimmed by 4 bases and J by 0 bases, leaving 10 bases between them. CDR3 coding DNA: TGTGCCAGCAGCCGAATGCGGGCCTCTGGAAACACCATATATTTT. This gives the protein CASSRMRASGNTIYF.

The chain combines TRBV7-9 with TRBJ1-5, with 7 bases identical to TRBD1. CDR1 and CDR2 (germline): SEHNR, FQNEAQ (reference sequence). Losses at the gene ends were 4 bases for V and 0 bases for J; bases not matched to a gene: 6. The CDR3 covers 16 residues. The CDR3 nucleotides read TGTGCCAGCAGCTCAGATGGGACAGCTAGCAATCAGCCCCAGCATTTT. It yields the protein CASSSDGTASNQPQHF.

The genes are TRBV11-2 and TRBJ2-1, with a weak D call TRBD1 (5 bases). Trimming stripped 5 bases from V and 8 bases from J, with 19 bases between. The germline V gene has CDR1 SGHAT and CDR2 FQNNGV. The CDR3 consists of 15 residues. The CDR3 sequence is CASSVRVQALDEQFF. CDR3 DNA: TGTGCCAGCAGCGTCCGGGTACAGGCTTTGGATGAGCAGTTCTTC. Full variable domain (missing parts from reference TRBV11-2 and TRBJ2-1): EAGVAQSPRYKIIEKRQSVAFWCNPISGHATLYWYQQILGQGPKLLIQFQNNGVVDDSQLPKDRFSAERLKGVDSTLKIQPAKLEDSAVYLCASSVRVQALDEQFFGPGTRLTVL.

The chain uses TRBV3-1 and TRBJ2-5; 10 bases match TRBD1. The CDR3 totals 15 residues. V trimming: 1 base; J trimming: 5 bases; junction bases outside the gene matches: 4. Germline CDR1 and CDR2: LGHDT and YNNKEL (reference sequence). The CDR3 nucleotides read TGTGCCAGCAGCCAAGGGACAGGGGGTCACGAGACCCAGTACTTC. This gives the protein CASSQGTGGHETQYF.

The rearrangement links TRBV23-1 to TRBJ1-4; TRBD1 aligns across 9 bases. TRBV23-1 is noted as an ORF with a role that remains uncertain. The junction had 11 bases not matched to a gene; V was cut back by 5 bases and J by 10 bases. There are 15 residues in the CDR3. The CDR3: CASSNPDRGSGKLFF. The DNA of the CDR3 is TGCGCCAGCAGTAACCCGGACAGGGGAAGTGGAAAACTGTTTTTT.

The V and J genes are TRBV29-1 and TRBJ2-5; D is uncertain. Germline CDR1 is SQVTM and CDR2 is ANQGSEA. Trimming took off 5 bases at V and 3 bases at J, with 7 bases between the two ends. The CDR3 consists of 11 residues. CDR3 sequence (DNA): TGCAGCGTTAACAGTGAAGAGACCCAGTACTTC. Translation: CSVNSEETQYF.

This clonotype was picked up one time. The rearrangement joins TRBV20-1 to TRBJ1-5; 8 nucleotides align to TRBD1. Germline CDR1 reads DFQATT; CDR2 reads SNEGSKA (reference sequence). With V trimmed by 7 bases and J by 2 bases, 7 bases remained unmatched. The CDR3 has 14 amino acids. The CDR3 spells CSVSDRGRNQPQHF. The CDR3 DNA reads TGCAGTGTTTCCGACAGGGGACGCAATCAGCCCCAGCATTTT.

The chain recombines TRBV10-3 with TRBJ1-1, with D possibly being TRBD1 (5 bases). V lost 5 bases and J lost 4, with 14 bases in between. The CDR3 has 14 amino acids. Germline values: CDR1 ENHRY, CDR2 SYGVKD. This CDR3 is CAISYGGRGTEAFF. The DNA for the CDR3 is TGTGCCATCAGTTACGGGGGTCGGGGCACTGAAGCTTTCTTT.

The chain employs TRBV30 and TRBJ2-7, with 7 nucleotides matching TRBD1. Per the germline V gene, CDR1 is GTSNPN and CDR2 is SVGIG (reference sequence). The CDR3 loop spans 12 amino acids. The CDR3 reads CAGSTGAYEQYF. CDR3 nucleotides: TGTGCGGGGAGTACAGGGGCCTACGAGCAGTACTTC.

The CDR3 here is CSARDPGQGRLFF. CDR3 sequence (DNA): TGCAGTGCTAGGGATCCGGGACAGGGTAGACTGTTTTTT. The chain has TRBV20-1 and TRBJ1-4, with 9 bases fitting TRBD1. CDR1 is DFQATT and CDR2 is SNEGSKA in the germline V gene (reference sequence). The junction had 9 bases not matched to a gene; V was cut back by 3 bases and J by 13 bases. The CDR3 loop spans 13 amino acids.

This chain uses TRBV28 with TRBJ2-3; no definite D call. Germline V CDR1 and CDR2: MDHEN, SYDVKM. The CDR3 is 12 residues long. V lost 6 bases and J 6 bases, leaving 10 bases between the germline ends. The DNA for the CDR3 is TGTGCCAGCAGACTTACCGGGGATACGCAGTATTTT. Protein sequence: CASRLTGDTQYF.

The chain combines TRBV5-1 with TRBJ1-2; the D is unclear. CDR3 length: 12 residues. Germline V CDR1 and CDR2: SGHRS, YFSETQ. Deletions cut 0 bases from V and 7 bases from J, with 7 bases between. The CDR3 sequence: CASSLGSPGYTF. The CDR3 nucleotides read TGCGCCAGCAGCTTGGGAAGCCCTGGCTACACCTTC. Based on the CDR3 plus reference TRBV5-1 and TRBJ1-2, the full variable domain is KAGVTQTPRYLIKTRGQQVTLSCSPISGHRSVSWYQQTPGQGLQFLFEYFSETQRNKGNFPGRFSGRQFSNSRSEMNVSTLELGDSALYLCASSLGSPGYTFGSGTRLTVV.

This clonotype showed up just a few times. V gene TRBV27 combines with J gene TRBJ2-7, with a possible D match to TRBD2 (6 bases). The CDR3 is made up of 14 amino acids. The germline gives CDR1 MNHEY, CDR2 SMNVEV (reference sequence). Trimming removed 3 bases at V and 4 bases at J, with 13 bases between. Written as DNA, the CDR3 is TGTGCCAGCAGTTTGGCGGGACGGAAGTACGAGCAGTACTTC. This codes for CASSLAGRKYEQYF.

The CDR3 region is CASTPAGASYEQYF. The CDR3 DNA reads TGTGCCAGCACCCCCGCGGGGGCTTCCTACGAGCAGTACTTC. The chain links TRBV7-6 to TRBJ2-7, with D maybe TRBD2 (7 bases). Germline V lookup: CDR1 SGHVS, CDR2 FNYEAQ. V lost 7 bases and J 1 base, leaving 14 bases between the germline ends. The CDR3 consists of 14 residues.

The chain couples TRBV6-5 to TRBJ2-2; 8 bases are a match to TRBD1. Germline V gene lookup returns CDR1 MNHEY and CDR2 SVGAGI. With V trimmed by 4 bases and J by 4 bases, 5 bases remained unmatched. The CDR3 is made up of 15 amino acids. CDR3 sequence: CASSSTGGITGELFF. CDR3 sequence (DNA): TGTGCCAGCAGTTCCACAGGGGGAATCACCGGGGAGCTGTTTTTT.

This clonotype was counted only a few times. This chain links TRBV6-2 or TRBV6-3 with TRBJ1-1; D unclear. CDR1 and CDR2 from the germline V gene are MNHEY and SVGEGT. Trimming left V 0 bases short and J 1 base short, with 6 bases between. The CDR3 is 14 amino acids. The CDR3 reads CASSYSAGNTEAFF. The CDR3 coding sequence is TGTGCCAGCAGTTACTCGGCGGGGAACACTGAAGCTTTCTTT.

The chain employs TRBV24-1 and TRBJ1-2; 8 bases align to TRBD1. The length of the CDR3 is 12 residues. Germline CDR1 KGHDR, CDR2 SFDVKD. J was trimmed by 8 bases and V by 9 bases; bases with no gene match: 7. This chain's CDR3 is CATRDRSGGYTF. For the CDR3, the DNA is TGTGCCACCCGGGACAGGAGTGGCGGCTACACCTTC.

The chain employs TRBV2 and TRBJ2-5; TRBD1 is a possible D gene (6 bases). Trimming removed 2 bases at V and 5 bases at J, with 6 bases between. Germline CDR1 is SNHLY and CDR2 is FYNNEI. The length of the CDR3 is 12 residues. As DNA, the CDR3 is TGTGCCAGCAGTGAAAGGGGGGAGACCCAGTACTTC. This gives the protein CASSERGETQYF.

The genes are TRBV11-2 and TRBJ2-3; 8 nucleotides agree with TRBD2. This CDR3 has 15 residues. Looked up from germline, CDR1 is SGHAT and CDR2 is FQNNGV. V trimming: 4 bases; J trimming: 1 base; junction bases outside the gene matches: 4. The CDR3 DNA sequence: TGTGCCAGCAGCTCGCGGGGGGACCGCACAGATACGCAGTATTTT. Amino acid sequence: CASSSRGDRTDTQYF.

This clonotype was recorded only once. This sequence joins TRBV19 and TRBJ1-5; D is ambiguous. Germline V lookup: CDR1 LNHDA, CDR2 SQIVND (reference sequence). The CDR3 extends over 16 amino acids. V was cut by 2 bases and J by 0 bases, with 11 bases left in between. CDR3 in DNA: TGTGCCAGTAGTATACTCGGACGGGATAGCAATCAGCCCCAGCATTTT. Protein sequence: CASSILGRDSNQPQHF.

The chain has TRBV5-1 and TRBJ2-1, with D maybe TRBD1 (6 bases). This CDR3 comprises 15 residues. Germline values: CDR1 SGHRS, CDR2 YFSETQ. V gave up 4 bases and J gave up 7 bases, with 18 bases separating them. The CDR3 spells CASSPLPGQANEQFF. The CDR3, as DNA: TGCGCCAGCAGCCCACTACCGGGACAAGCAAATGAGCAGTTCTTC.

This chain uses TRBV30 with TRBJ1-5; D possibly corresponds to TRBD1 (6 bases). Trimming stripped 1 base from V and 6 bases from J, with 10 bases between. The CDR3 spans 13 residues. The germline gives CDR1 GTSNPN, CDR2 SVGIG (reference sequence). The CDR3 region has the DNA TGTGCCTGGAGTGGCGGGGGCGGTCAGCCCCAGCATTTT. Amino acids: CAWSGGGGQPQHF.

V and J are TRBV23-1 and TRBJ1-2, with 9 positions matching TRBD1. TRBV23-1 belongs to the ORF category, with a function that is uncertain. The CDR3 is made up of 12 amino acids. With 8 bases clipped from V and 8 bases from J, the junction kept 6 bases outside the gene matches. As DNA, the CDR3 is TGCGCCAGCTGGACAGGGGAGGTAGGCTACACCTTC. Its protein product is CASWTGEVGYTF.

This clonotype was detected a few times. The chain links TRBV5-1 to TRBJ2-7; tentatively, D is TRBD1 (7 bases). CDR3 length: 13 amino acids. V lost 5 bases to trimming and J lost 6 bases, with 15 bases between them. Germline-derived CDR1 and CDR2 are SGHRS and YFSETQ. CDR3 protein: CASSQGGGGEQYF. The DNA of the CDR3 is TGCGCCAGCAGTCAGGGGGGAGGAGGCGAGCAGTACTTC.

CDR3 amino acids: CASRREGGSTDTQYF. The DNA of the CDR3 is TGCGCCAGCAGACGAGAGGGGGGGAGCACAGATACGCAGTATTTT. The rearrangement links TRBV5-1 to TRBJ2-3, with D possibly matching TRBD2 (7 bases). Germline CDR1 SGHRS, CDR2 YFSETQ. This CDR3 region has 15 residues. With 5 bases removed from V and 0 bases from J, the gap between germline ends came to 13 bases.

The rearrangement links TRBV20-1 to TRBJ1-1; no reliable D call. The V end lost 5 bases, the J end lost 1 base, and 11 bases lay between the germline ends. The CDR3 has 13 amino acids. The germline V gene encodes CDR1 DFQATT and CDR2 SNEGSKA (reference sequence). The CDR3 DNA reads as TGCAGTGCTCCGAGGGCAGGGAACACTGAAGCTTTCTTT. It is translated as CSAPRAGNTEAFF.